Listed below are T cell receptor beta chains from one sample, sequenced in a study of T cells in Graves' hyperthyroidism and ophthalmopathy. TCRdb processed the multiplex PCR reads anew with MiXCR; each CDR3 protein has one entry. Here the sample spans 300,000 or so distinct CDR3 sequences, about 18% being singletons. Sequences were obtained from blood. These receptors originate from a woman between 50 and 59 years old with Graves' hyperthyroidism. The CDR3 runs from the conserved cysteine through the conserved F or W. Each record gives: J gene, V gene, clone size, D gene, CDR3 protein, CDR3 DNA. D genes are given only for firm matches. Only some rows state a clone size, as once, few, many or a class for expanded clones.

TRBJ2-2,TRBV10-3,-,TRBD1,CAISPGQGNTGELFF,TGTGCCATCAGTCCGGGACAGGGGAACACCGGGGAGCTGTTTTTT
TRBJ1-5,TRBV29-1,-,-,CSVRFQANQPQHF,TGCAGCGTGCGCTTTCAAGCCAATCAGCCCCAGCATTTT
TRBJ2-7,TRBV6-9,-,-,CASSSGAERYEQYF,TGTGCCAGCAGTTCCGGGGCAGAAAGGTACGAGCAGTACTTC
TRBJ2-3,TRBV20-1,-,-,CSASYLTDTQYF,TGCAGTGCTAGCTACCTGACAGATACGCAGTATTTT
TRBJ2-6,TRBV11-2,-,TRBD1,CASSPRRTGGSGANVLTF,TGTGCCAGCAGCCCCCGGAGGACAGGGGGCTCTGGGGCCAACGTCCTGACTTTC
TRBJ2-7,TRBV12-3/TRBV12-4,-,TRBD1,CASSDRGFRDEQYF,TGTGCCAGCAGTGACAGGGGCTTTCGGGACGAGCAGTACTTC
TRBJ1-4,TRBV28,-,TRBD1,CASTSGTVVANEKLFF,TGTGCCAGCACCTCCGGGACAGTAGTTGCTAATGAAAAACTGTTTTTT
TRBJ2-3,TRBV7-8,many,-,CASSSQDRRTDTQYF,TGTGCCAGCAGCTCCCAAGACAGGCGCACAGATACGCAGTATTTT
TRBJ2-3,TRBV29-1,-,-,CSVEGSGGADTQYF,TGCAGCGTTGAAGGGTCCGGGGGTGCAGATACGCAGTATTTT
TRBJ1-1,TRBV30,-,TRBD1,CAWRNRDRANTEAFF,TGTGCCTGGAGGAACCGGGACAGGGCGAACACTGAAGCTTTCTTT
TRBJ1-1,TRBV20-1,many,-,CSATRSWNTEAFF,TGCAGTGCTACGAGAAGTTGGAACACTGAAGCTTTCTTT
TRBJ1-2,TRBV5-1,-,TRBD1,CASSSDPDRANYGYTF,TGCGCCAGCAGCTCGGACCCTGACAGGGCTAACTATGGCTACACCTTC
TRBJ1-2,TRBV7-2,many,-,CASSSGTALYYGYTF,TGTGCCAGCAGCTCCGGGACGGCCCTTTACTATGGCTACACCTTC